The present entry profiles one T cell receptor (beta chain) with its context. Its antigen remains unknown. At collection, donors were nominally healthy, but unrecorded immune exposures were probable. Primers for the PCR totalled 60 Vbeta and 13 Jbeta. Generated by immunoSEQ multiplex PCR, the TCRdb table keeps only in-frame clones and is missing some. The data show about 120,000 clones, about 80% seen once. The record originates from a study of cytomegalovirus exposure and HLA in healthy donors. About the study: In an earlier analysis, 90 million to 130 million unique TCR beta sequences were found from about 180 million T cells.

CDR1 MNHNS and CDR2 SASEGT come from the germline V gene. The V gene end was trimmed by 1 base and the J gene end by 8 bases; junction bases not matched to a gene: 5. The CDR3 length is 14 residues. Broader study findings: In a later analysis, TCR beta V- and J-gene trimming showed a link to a missense DCLRE1C variant.

Sequencing input: PBMCs. The sequence came from a female donor in good health and CMV-seropositive. This chain joins TRBV6-1 and TRBJ2-4; 7 bases map to TRBD2. CDR3 nucleotides: TGTGCCAGCAGTGAAGAGGGTCGGGGGGACATTCAGTACTTC. Protein product: CASSEEGRGDIQYF.